The 17 T cell receptor beta chains below were found in one sample sequenced in a study of immune characterization of retroperitoneal liposarcoma (dated by TCRdb to between 2018 and 2020). The library was prepared using PCR. Sequencing took place on a NextSeq 500. TCRdb trimmed the raw reads at Q25, called clones with MiXCR and kept productive beta chains. Each CDR3 protein gets just one entry, which takes the most common genes and DNA from the rows behind it. The sample yields some 2,900 distinct CDR3 sequences; about 47% were counted once. The ten most abundant clones make up around 41% of the sample. Sequencing input: tumor tissue. These receptors were taken from a male donor with retroperitoneal liposarcoma.

The chain carries TRBV6-1 and TRBJ2-1, with D maybe TRBD2 (5 bases). The better agreement between TRBJ2-7 and the DNA end casts doubt on the J call. The germline gives CDR1 MNHNS, CDR2 SASEGT. This CDR3 is 18 amino acids long. CDR3 sequence reads: CASREREWLDSSYNEQYF. DNA of the CDR3: TGTGCCAGCAGAGAAAGGGAGTGGTTGGATAGCTCCTACAATGAGCAGTACTTC.

The chain is built from TRBV10-1 and TRBJ2-3; a weak D match, TRBD1 (6 bases). V gave up 2 bases and J gave up 4 bases, with 7 bases separating them. This CDR3 has 13 residues. Germline CDR1 is WNHNN and CDR2 is SYGVQD (reference sequence). Here the CDR3 DNA reads TGCGCCAGCAGTGAGACAGGGCCAGATACGCAGTATTTT. Its translation is CASSETGPDTQYF.

The chain is built from TRBV7-2 and TRBJ2-1, with D possibly matching TRBD1 (6 bases). Trimming took 5 bases from V and 7 from J, leaving 15 bases between them. CDR3 length: 14 residues. Germline V gives CDR1 SGHTA, CDR2 FQGNSA. The CDR3 DNA reads TGTGCCAGCAGCGCTGGAAACAGGGTTAATGAGCAGTTCTTC. It is translated as CASSAGNRVNEQFF.

This chain's CDR3 is CASRQPGNEQYF. Written as DNA, the CDR3 is TGTGCCAGCAGGCAGCCCGGGAACGAGCAGTACTTC. V usage is TRBV6-2 or TRBV6-3 and J usage is TRBJ2-5; D is perhaps TRBD2 (5 bases). The end of the DNA is better explained by TRBJ2-7, so the J call may be wrong. The CDR3 extends over 12 amino acids. Germline V lookup: CDR1 MNHEY, CDR2 SVGEGT.

This clonotype was observed once. The chain uses TRBV6-6 and TRBJ2-1; the D call may be TRBD1 or TRBD2 (5 bases each). Germline-derived CDR1 and CDR2 are MNHNY and SVGAGI (reference sequence). V lost 4 bases to trimming and J lost 13 bases, with 26 bases between them. The CDR3 has 16 residues. The CDR3 spells CASSSGAFPYGETQFF. CDR3 bases: TGTGCCAGCAGTTCTGGGGCCTTTCCCTACGGGGAGACCCAGTTCTTC.

By share of the sample, this clonotype is large. The chain carries TRBV7-2 and TRBJ2-5; a weak D match, TRBD1 (5 bases). The CDR3 sequence is 14 residues long. Trimming took off 3 bases at V and 5 bases at J, with 13 bases between the two ends. The germline CDR1 and CDR2 sequences are SGHTA and FQGNSA. CDR3 in amino acids: CASSLSGWSETQYF. In DNA, the CDR3 is TGTGCCAGCAGCTTGTCAGGGTGGTCCGAGACCCAGTACTTC.

The genes are TRBV6-2 or TRBV6-3 and TRBJ2-7; D is unresolved. The CDR3 extends over 12 amino acids. Trimming removed 6 bases at V and 1 base at J, with 7 bases between. Germline CDR1 reads MNHEY; CDR2 reads SVGEGT. The DNA for the CDR3 is TGTGCCAGCAGCTCAAGTTCCTACGAGCAGTACTTC. Protein product: CASSSSSYEQYF.

This rearrangement joins TRBV12-3 or TRBV12-4 to TRBJ2-1; D remains ambiguous. The V end lost 8 bases, the J end lost 5 bases, and 22 bases lay between the germline ends. The CDR3 has 16 amino acids. For the CDR3, the DNA is TGTGCCAGCGCGGTCTGGAGTTCGGATTCCCACAATGAGCAGTTCTTC. Its translation is CASAVWSSDSHNEQFF.

The V gene is TRBV6-1, the J gene TRBJ1-5; TRBD1 matches 7 bases. The V gene's germline CDR1 is MNHNS and CDR2 SASEGT. Trimming removed 5 bases from V and 1 base from J; junction bases left unmatched: 14. CDR3 length: 18 amino acids. CDR3 loop: CASSRLRGTVLSNQPQHF. CDR3 DNA sequence: TGTGCCAGCAGTCGATTGAGGGGGACAGTTCTCAGCAATCAGCCCCAGCATTTT.

This clonotype was recorded a few times. The chain uses TRBV6-8 and TRBJ2-1, with 7 bases identical to TRBD2. Trimming cost V 6 bases and J 6 bases; bases outside gene matches: 14. The CDR3 loop spans 16 amino acids. CDR1 is MNHGY and CDR2 is SAAAGT in the germline V gene. The CDR3 spells CASSPVASGNLNEQFF. The DNA of the CDR3 is TGTGCCAGCAGCCCCGTTGCGAGCGGGAACCTCAATGAGCAGTTCTTC.

This rearrangement joins TRBV7-6 to TRBJ2-5; no clear D. The J call may be wrong; the DNA end is better matched by TRBJ2-1. The CDR3 covers 13 residues. Germline-derived CDR1 and CDR2 are SGHVS and FNYEAQ. In DNA, the CDR3 is TGTGCCAGCAGCACCTCCTCCACTTATGAGCAGTTCTTC. It codes for CASSTSSTYEQFF.

In this sample, this clonotype turned up a few times. This chain links TRBV6-5 with TRBJ2-2, with 8 bases lining up with TRBD2. J lost 7 bases, V lost 0 bases, and 7 bases had no gene match. This CDR3 has 16 residues. Germline loops: CDR1 MNHEY, CDR2 SVGAGI. The CDR3 sequence: CASSYSNAGGDGELFF. The CDR3 DNA sequence: TGTGCCAGCAGTTACTCGAATGCGGGGGGCGACGGGGAGCTGTTTTTT.

This clonotype counts as medium-sized. This sequence joins TRBV6-1 and TRBJ2-1; 13 bases agree with TRBD2. Unmatched junction bases numbered 17, after V lost 8 bases and J lost 10 bases. The CDR3 is made up of 17 amino acids. Germline values: CDR1 MNHNS, CDR2 SASEGT. The CDR3 loop is CASRAGTSGARREEQFF. CDR3 in DNA: TGTGCCAGCCGGGCCGGGACTAGCGGGGCCAGGAGGGAGGAGCAGTTCTTC.

This clonotype appeared a few times. The chain is built from TRBV6-1 and TRBJ2-3; D uncertain. CDR3 length: 14 amino acids. V was shortened by 9 bases and J by 3 bases, with 16 bases between the two germline ends. CDR1 and CDR2 (germline): MNHNS, SASEGT. CDR3 sequence reads: CASGLAGETDTQYF. CDR3 coding DNA: TGTGCCAGTGGGCTGGCAGGTGAGACAGATACGCAGTATTTT.

The rearrangement uses TRBV6-1 and TRBJ2-1; 10 nucleotides agree with TRBD2. CDR1 is MNHNS, CDR2 SASEGT, per germline. The CDR3 is 16 amino acids. V gave up 6 bases and J gave up 0 bases; unmatched junction bases: 5. This CDR3 reads CASSDPSGSSYNEQFF. The CDR3 DNA reads as TGTGCCAGCAGCGATCCTAGCGGGAGCTCCTACAATGAGCAGTTCTTC.

By its share, this clonotype is medium-sized. One end of the junction fails to match germline, which may point to a read error. The chain couples TRBV12-3 or TRBV12-4 to TRBJ2-1, with D perhaps TRBD2 (5 bases). The CDR3 spans 10 residues. The DNA of the CDR3 is TGTGCCAGCAGTTGCTTGGACTCCGCCTTC. It yields the protein CASSCLDSAF.

This clonotype rates as medium-sized. This chain joins TRBV12-3 or TRBV12-4 and TRBJ2-1; 9 positions match TRBD2. The CDR3 has 16 amino acids. With V trimmed by 6 bases and J by 4 bases, 10 bases remained unmatched. The CDR3 region is CASSYSSGAIYNEQFF. Written as DNA, the CDR3 is TGTGCCAGCAGCTACTCTAGCGGGGCTATATACAATGAGCAGTTCTTC.